The rows below give T cell receptor beta chains drawn from one sample of a study of OX40 agonist ivuxolimab in advanced cancers. Clones were sequenced by immunoSEQ multiplex PCR, and TCRdb holds only the in-frame ones, with some missing. The data hold about 80,000 clones, with approximately 85% observed a single time. The sequencing here drew on CD4+ or CD8+ T cells sorted from blood, taken in a trial of the OX40 agonist ivuxolimab. These receptors were taken from an adult with an advanced solid tumor such as melanoma, head and neck, liver or kidney cancer. The CDR3 runs from the conserved cysteine through the conserved F or W. D genes are given only for firm matches. Clone size is stated in some rows and not others, as once, few, many or a class when expanded.

>-|TRBD2|TRBV11-3|TRBJ2-7
TGTGCCAGCAGCCACCCTAGCGGGAGCTCCTACGAGCAGTACTTC
CASSHPSGSSYEQYF
>-|TRBD2|TRBV7-2|TRBJ2-7
TGTGCCAGCAGACTAGCGGGAGTATACGAGCAGTACTTC
CASRLAGVYEQYF
>-|-|TRBV27|TRBJ1-2
TGTGCCAGCAGTTTTAAGGGGAAAGGAGAAGGCTATGGCTACACCTTC
CASSFKGKGEGYGYTF
>-|-|TRBV11-2|TRBJ2-1
TGTGCCAGCAGCTCGGGAAGGCTCATAGGGCTCTCCTACAATGAGCAGTTCTTC
CASSSGRLIGLSYNEQFF
>-|TRBD1|TRBV6-4|TRBJ1-4
TGTGCCAGCAGTTACGGGGGGACAGGGATTGAAAAACTGTTTTTT
CASSYGGTGIEKLFF
>once|-|TRBV11-1|TRBJ2-7
TGTGCCAGCAGCTTAGAAAGTCCCGGGACGGTCTCCTACGAGCAGTACTTC
CASSLESPGTVSYEQYF
>few|TRBD2|TRBV2|TRBJ2-7
TGTGCCAGCAGAGGGACTAGCGGAGTTTACGAGCAGTACTTC
CASRGTSGVYEQYF
>-|TRBD2|TRBV18|TRBJ2-3
TGTGCCAGCTCTCAGCGGGGGGGCGATGGAACAGATACGCAGTATTTT
CASSQRGGDGTDTQYF
>-|-|TRBV6-5|TRBJ1-4
TGTGCCGTGGCCCGGGAAGGGGATGGAAAACTGTTTTTT
CAVAREGDGKLFF
>-|-|TRBV5-1|TRBJ1-4
TGCGCCAGCAGCTTGGCACAGCCTAATGAAAAACTGTTTTTT
CASSLAQPNEKLFF
>-|-|TRBV4-3|TRBJ1-1
TGCGCCAGCAGCCAAGCCGTGAACACTGAAGCTTTCTTT
CASSQAVNTEAFF
>-|-|TRBV2|TRBJ2-7
TGTGCCAGCAGTGTAGGCAGAGCCTACGAGCAGTACTTC
CASSVGRAYEQYF
>few|TRBD2|TRBV11-2|TRBJ2-1
TGTGCCAGCAGGGAGAGCGGGGGCGCCCCCAATGAGCAGTTCTTC
CASRESGGAPNEQFF
>-|TRBD2|TRBV2|TRBJ2-1
TGTGCCACTGCGTCGAGGTTAGCGGGAGAAGGTGAGCAGTTCTTC
CATASRLAGEGEQFF
>-|-|TRBV7-9|TRBJ2-2
TGTGCCAGCAGCAGGCCGTTGGGCGGGGAGACCGGGGAGCTGTTTTTT
CASSRPLGGETGELFF
>few|TRBD2|TRBV2|TRBJ2-2
TGTGCCAGCCATGGACTAGCGGGAGGCACCGGGGAGCTGTTTTTT
CASHGLAGGTGELFF
>-|-|TRBV12-5|TRBJ2-6
TGTGCTAGTGGTTTGGGCCTCCAGGGACCTGGGGCCAACGTCCTGACTTTC
CASGLGLQGPGANVLTF
>-|-|TRBV18|TRBJ2-7
TGTGCCAGCTCACCGACGACAGGAGTCGGAAACGAGCAGTACTTC
CASSPTTGVGNEQYF
>-|-|TRBV5-1|TRBJ1-1
TGCGCCAGCAGTCAAGGGGTGAACACTGAAGCTTTCTTT
CASSQGVNTEAFF
>-|TRBD1|TRBV9|TRBJ2-3
TGTGCCAGCAGCCAAGCAATCGGACAGGGCACAGATACGCAGTATTTT
CASSQAIGQGTDTQYF
>-|-|TRBV19|TRBJ2-2
TGTGCCAGTAGTATAGATCCCCGTCTTGCCGGGGAGCTGTTTTTT
CASSIDPRLAGELFF
>-|-|TRBV2|TRBJ2-7
TGTGCCAGCAGCGGGTCCGGGATCCCCTACGAGCAGTACTTC
CASSGSGIPYEQYF
>-|TRBD1|TRBV5-1|TRBJ1-4
TGCGCCAGCAGCGGACAGGGGTACAATGAAAAACTGTTTTTT
CASSGQGYNEKLFF
>-|TRBD1|TRBV15|TRBJ2-3
TGTGCCACCAGCAGGGACAGGGTTACGGATACGCAGTATTTT
CATSRDRVTDTQYF
>-|TRBD1|TRBV11-2|TRBJ2-2
TGTGCCAGCAGCTTAGTAGACAGGGTCGGGGAGCTGTTTTTT
CASSLVDRVGELFF
>-|TRBD1|TRBV6-1|TRBJ1-3
TGTGCCAGCAGGGGGACAGATTCTGGAAACACCATATATTTT
CASRGTDSGNTIYF